The T cell receptor (beta chain) under discussion was sequenced for a study of blood T cell repertoires in COVID-19. This CDR3 has 14 amino acids. The germline gives CDR1 PRHDT, CDR2 FYEKMQ (reference sequence). Unmatched junction bases numbered 4, after V lost 0 bases and J lost 8 bases. The protocol was immunoSEQ multiplex PCR, while the TCRdb copy is restricted to in-frame clones and leaves out a portion. The sample lists 45,000 or so clones; 86% were seen once. The rearrangement joins TRBV13 to TRBJ1-2, with TRBD1 matching over 9 bases. Sequences were obtained from peripheral blood. The sequence was obtained from a woman aged 55-70 years with acute or convalescent COVID-19. Here the CDR3 DNA reads TGTGCCAGCAGCTTAGGGGGACAGGGTATAGGCTACACCTTC. Translated, it gives CASSLGGQGIGYTF.